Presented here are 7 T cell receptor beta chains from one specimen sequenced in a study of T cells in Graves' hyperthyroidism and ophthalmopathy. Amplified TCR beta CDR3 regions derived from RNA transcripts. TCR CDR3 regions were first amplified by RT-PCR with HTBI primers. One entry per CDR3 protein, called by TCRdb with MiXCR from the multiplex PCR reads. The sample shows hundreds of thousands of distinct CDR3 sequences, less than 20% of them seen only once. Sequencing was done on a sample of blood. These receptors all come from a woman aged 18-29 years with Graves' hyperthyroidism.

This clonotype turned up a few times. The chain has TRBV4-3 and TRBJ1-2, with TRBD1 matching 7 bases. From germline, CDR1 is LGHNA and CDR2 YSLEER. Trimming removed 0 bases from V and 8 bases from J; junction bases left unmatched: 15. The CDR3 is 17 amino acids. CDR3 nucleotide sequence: TGCGCCAGCAGCCAAGATCTCATGGCTGGGCAGGGGGACGGCTACACCTTC. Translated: CASSQDLMAGQGDGYTF.

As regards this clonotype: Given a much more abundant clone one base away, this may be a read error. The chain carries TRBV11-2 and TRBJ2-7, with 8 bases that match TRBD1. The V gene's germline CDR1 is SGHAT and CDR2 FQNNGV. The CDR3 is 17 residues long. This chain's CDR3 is CAGSLAAYGQGAYEQYF. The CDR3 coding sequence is TGTGCCGGCAGCTTAGCCGCCTACGGACAGGGCGCCTACGAGCAGTACTTC.

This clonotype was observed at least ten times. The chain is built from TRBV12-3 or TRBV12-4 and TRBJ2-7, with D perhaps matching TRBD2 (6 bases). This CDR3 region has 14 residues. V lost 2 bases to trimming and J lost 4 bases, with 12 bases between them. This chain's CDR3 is CASSLPGEWYEQYF. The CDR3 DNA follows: TGTGCCAGCAGTTTACCGGGAGAATGGTACGAGCAGTACTTC.

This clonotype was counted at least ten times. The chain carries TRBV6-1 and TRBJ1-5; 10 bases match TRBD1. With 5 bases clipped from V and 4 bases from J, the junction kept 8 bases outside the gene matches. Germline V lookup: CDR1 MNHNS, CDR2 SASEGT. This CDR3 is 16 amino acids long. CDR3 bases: TGTGCCAGCAGTATGACAGGGGGCAGGTGGAATCAGCCCCAGCATTTT. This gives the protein CASSMTGGRWNQPQHF.

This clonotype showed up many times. The CDR3 coding sequence is TGCAGTGCAGGCCCGGATAGAGAGCAGTATTTT. It is translated as CSAGPDREQYF. The chain recombines TRBV20-1 with TRBJ2-3, with D unresolved. CDR1 is DFQATT and CDR2 is SNEGSKA in the germline V gene (reference sequence). Trimming left V 6 bases short and J 11 bases short, with 15 bases between. The CDR3 contains 11 residues.

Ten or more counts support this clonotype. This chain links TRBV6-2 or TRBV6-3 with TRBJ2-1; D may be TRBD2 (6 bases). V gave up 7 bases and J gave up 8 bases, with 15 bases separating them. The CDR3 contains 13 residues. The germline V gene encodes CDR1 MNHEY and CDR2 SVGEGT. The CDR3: CASMEGNIDEQFF. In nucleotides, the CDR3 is TGTGCCAGCATGGAGGGGAATATCGATGAGCAGTTCTTC.

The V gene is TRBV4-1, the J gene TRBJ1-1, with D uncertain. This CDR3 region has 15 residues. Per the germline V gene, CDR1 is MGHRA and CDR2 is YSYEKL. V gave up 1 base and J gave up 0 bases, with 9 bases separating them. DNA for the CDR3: TGCGCCAGCAGCCAAGGACCTAGCCTGAACACTGAAGCTTTCTTT. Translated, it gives CASSQGPSLNTEAFF.